This note documents a single TCR beta chain sequence. Its antigen remains unidentified. Data came from immunoSEQ multiplex PCR; TCRdb stores just in-frame clones and leaves some out. The sample has 150,000 to 200,000 clones, around nine tenths seen once; the top ten hold more than 2%. The germline gives CDR1 MNHEY, CDR2 SVGAGI. V gave up 0 bases and J gave up 3 bases, with 10 bases separating them. The CDR3 extends over 15 amino acids. The source of the sample is a study of cytomegalovirus exposure and HLA in healthy donors. As for the study in general: A later analysis reported the same platform for the roughly 110 validation repertoires and the approximately 700 first-cohort repertoires. Findings and caveats of the study: Within the 95 to 150 validation repertoires, first-cohort TCR clusters tended to co-occur, according to a later analysis. The classifier reportedly diagnosed cytomegalovirus status with high sensitivity and specificity.

The V call is TRBV6-5, the J call TRBJ2-3; D remains ambiguous. Sequenced material: PBMCs. This receptor was identified in a young woman in good health and CMV-seronegative. In nucleotides, the CDR3 is TGTGCCAGCAGTTACTCGAGGTCCCGGACAGATACGCAGTATTTT. It encodes CASSYSRSRTDTQYF.